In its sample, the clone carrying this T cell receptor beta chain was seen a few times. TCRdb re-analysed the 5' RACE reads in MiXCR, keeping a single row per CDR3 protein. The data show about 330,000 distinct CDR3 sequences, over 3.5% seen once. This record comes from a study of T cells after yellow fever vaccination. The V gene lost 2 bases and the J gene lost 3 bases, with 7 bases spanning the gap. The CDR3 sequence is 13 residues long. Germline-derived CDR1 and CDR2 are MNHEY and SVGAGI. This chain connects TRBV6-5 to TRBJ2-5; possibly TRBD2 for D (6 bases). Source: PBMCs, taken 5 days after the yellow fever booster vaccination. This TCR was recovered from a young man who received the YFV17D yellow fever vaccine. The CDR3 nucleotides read TGTGCCAGCAGTTACAGGGAGGAAGAGACCCAGTACTTC. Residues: CASSYREEETQYF.